This T cell receptor beta chain was observed in a study of cytomegalovirus exposure and HLA in healthy donors. In the PCR, 60 Vbeta and 13 Jbeta primers were used. Using immunoSEQ multiplex PCR, the repertoire was profiled, and TCRdb retains in-frame clones only, with some absent. The sample shows 100,000 or so clones, roughly 70% of them seen only once. This CDR3 region has 13 residues. Germline-derived CDR1 and CDR2 are MNHNS and SASEGT. V lost 2 bases, J lost 12 bases, and 4 bases stayed unmatched. This rearrangement joins TRBV6-1 to TRBJ2-6; TRBD1 aligns across 7 bases. Source material: PBMCs. The sequence came from a man aged 50 or older in good health and CMV-seronegative. The CDR3 is CASSERTGVVLTF. CDR3 coding DNA: TGTGCCAGCAGTGAACGGACAGGAGTCGTCCTGACTTTC.